The source of this TCR beta chain is a study of blood T cell repertoires in COVID-19 (dated by TCRdb to 2018 to 2021). Looking at the study overall: Collaborator samples came from the United States, Italy and Spain and covered acute and convalescent phases of COVID-19. Subjects who had been exposed to COVID-19, were actively infected with it, or had recovered from it provided the deeply sampled blood TCRbeta repertoires that made up the dataset. The material from the prospective study consisted of cDNA or gDNA derived from T cells, B-cell-depleted T cells, or PBMCs. The samples were drawn from two sources: the first 160 participants of the ongoing ImmuneRACE study, and fewer than 1,500 subjects contributed by 6 global collaborators. Nearly every sample came with metadata listing a de-identified subject ID, COVID-19 status, age in years and sex. A freely available public database, intended as a resource for researchers studying the immune response to SARS-CoV-2, is where the repertoires were released. HLA class I and class II types, where available, came from metadata supplied by the sample provider rather than from assay-based typing.

TCRbeta CDR3 regions were amplified from genomic DNA using the immunoSEQ Assay, a bias-controlled multiplex PCR. The study's own analysis went as follows. Nucleated cell counts per sample were estimated from amplification of reference gene primers within the assay. To quantify the absolute abundance of each unique TCRbeta CDR3 rearrangement, sequence reads were collapsed and filtered. For each sample, productive Simpson clonality was calculated by taking the square root of Simpson's diversity index across productive rearrangements. Held by TCRdb, this immuneACCESS table contains in-frame sequences only and omits some clones. Under half of the omission traces to an unresolved V gene where checked; the cause of the rest is unknown. That table is the source of V, J and clone size, and D and trimming were worked out from the DNA. Recorded for this sample are some 150,000 clones; approximately 90% of them occurred a single time. 0.95% of the sample goes to the ten largest clones.

Each collaborating institution followed its own protocols to collect whole blood in K2EDTA tubes. Collaborator samples were shipped for TCRbeta analysis as frozen whole blood, isolated PBMCs, or DNA extracted from either sample type. General study outcomes and caveats: The quantity of clinical and demographic metadata differed by source and by participant and was supplied without curation.

Remarks on this clone: This receptor's antigen is unknown. No clone much larger than this one lies a single base away; base qualities are absent.

The sample was peripheral blood. The TCR comes from a woman aged 50 to 60 with acute or convalescent COVID-19.

Here the CDR3 is given as CASSVYGGTSEYEQYF. The DNA reads as follows: TGTGCCAGCAGCGTCTACGGAGGGACTAGCGAGTACGAGCAGTACTTC. The chain uses TRBV9 and TRBJ2-7, with 10 bases in between that match TRBD2. Trimming removed 2 bases from V and 4 bases from J; the gene matches leave 9 bases unexplained. From the cysteine up to the phenylalanine, the CDR3 has a length of 16 residues. This entry keeps only the CDR3 DNA: 48 bases, framed from base 1. From a lookup of the germline V gene, CDR1 and CDR2 are SGDLS and YYNGEE.